These 30 T cell receptor beta chains originate from one sample sequenced in a study of spatial heterogeneity in lung cancer. Study findings and constraints: The study found that expanded intratumoral alpha and beta TCR counts tracked tumor mutation counts.

Their cognate antigens are unknown. Time point here: sample taken at primary tumor resection. A single record per CDR3 protein comes from TCRdb applying MiXCR to the 5' RACE reads. The data show under 14,000 distinct CDR3 sequences, 7.5% to 9% seen once. The sample consisted of lung tumor tissue, taken at surgery. The origin of the receptors is a female donor with early-stage non-small cell lung cancer.

The rearrangement uses TRBV29-1 and TRBJ2-1, with 16 bases that match TRBD2. The V gene end was trimmed by 3 bases and the J gene end by 4 bases; junction bases not matched to a gene: 3. The CDR3 consists of 16 residues. Germline V CDR1 and CDR2: SQVTM, ANQGSEA. CDR3 bases: TGCAGCGTTGATGGGACTAGCGGGGGGGCGTACAATGAGCAGTTCTTC. Protein sequence: CSVDGTSGGAYNEQFF.

This clonotype was recorded only once. A much larger clone is a single base away; this may be a read error. The chain links TRBV12-3 or TRBV12-4 to TRBJ2-5; 9 nucleotides align to TRBD2. Trimming cost V 5 bases and J 4 bases; bases outside gene matches: 8. The CDR3 totals 15 residues. The CDR3 DNA sequence: TGTGCCAGCAGTCAGGGGTCTAGCGGGGCAGAGACCCAGTACTTC. The encoded protein is CASSQGSSGAETQYF.

There are many counts of this clonotype. The genes are TRBV7-2 and TRBJ1-6, with D possibly matching TRBD1 (6 bases). The ends were cut back, 5 bases at V and 7 bases at J, with 15 bases in the middle. The CDR3 extends over 15 amino acids. CDR1 is SGHTA, CDR2 FQGNSA, per germline. The CDR3 here is CASSVTGTQNSPLHF. In nucleotides, the CDR3 is TGTGCCAGCAGCGTTACCGGGACACAGAATTCACCCCTCCACTTT. Variable domain in full (rest from reference TRBV7-2 and TRBJ1-6): GAGVSQSPSNKVTEKGKDVELRCDPISGHTALYWYRQSLGQGLEFLIYFQGNSAPDKSGLPSDRFSAERTGGSVSTLTIQRTQQEDSAVYLCASSVTGTQNSPLHFGNGTRLTVT.

The V call is TRBV20-1, the J call TRBJ1-3; tentatively, D is TRBD1 (6 bases). V dropped 1 base and J dropped 4 bases, with 26 bases sitting between them. This CDR3 spans 19 amino acids. Per germline, CDR1 DFQATT and CDR2 SNEGSKA (reference sequence). CDR3 amino acids: CSARGATGSIGSGGNTIYF. CDR3 DNA: TGCAGTGCTAGAGGCGCCACAGGGAGCATCGGGTCGGGAGGAAACACCATATATTTT.

This clonotype has at least ten counts. The DNA for the CDR3 is TGTGCCATCAACCCCAGGGGAGTGGAAACAGATACGCAGTATTTT. It specifies CAINPRGVETDTQYF. The J gene is TRBJ2-3, the V gene TRBV10-3; weak D call: TRBD1 (6 bases). Trimming left V 7 bases short and J 3 bases short, with 17 bases between. In germline, CDR1 is ENHRY, CDR2 SYGVKD. The CDR3 has 15 amino acids.

This clonotype appeared many times. The chain is built from TRBV12-3 or TRBV12-4 and TRBJ2-3, with D perhaps matching TRBD2 (6 bases). The CDR3 has 14 amino acids. V lost 0 bases, J lost 6 bases, and 10 bases lay in between. CDR3 in DNA: TGTGCCAGCAGTTTAGCGCGGGGAGGCGATACGCAGTATTTT. This translates into CASSLARGGDTQYF.

This chain joins TRBV7-3 and TRBJ2-5; D is possibly TRBD2 (5 bases). Trimming pared 2 bases from V and 5 bases from J, leaving 9 bases between. Germline CDR1 and CDR2: SGHTA and FQGTGA. CDR3 length: 13 amino acids. This CDR3 reads CASSLWERETQYF. The CDR3 DNA reads TGTGCCAGCAGCTTATGGGAGAGGGAGACCCAGTACTTC.

The chain links TRBV7-8 to TRBJ2-5; 10 nucleotides line up with TRBD2. V lost 9 bases, J lost 5 bases, and 12 bases stayed unmatched. This CDR3 contains 15 residues. Germline V gene data show CDR1 as SGHVS and CDR2 as FQNEAQ. As DNA, the CDR3 is TGTGCCAGGAGCCCACCGGGACTAGCGTTGGAGACCCAGTACTTC. Its translation: CARSPPGLALETQYF.

This clonotype was seen only a few times. The V and J genes are TRBV7-2 and TRBJ2-1; D gene ambiguous. The CDR3 runs 16 residues. Germline V gene lookup returns CDR1 SGHTA and CDR2 FQGNSA. Trimming cost V 0 bases and J 9 bases, with 18 bases left between them. The CDR3 loop is CASSLAPAQRSGEQFF. The CDR3 DNA reads TGTGCCAGCAGCTTAGCACCGGCTCAGAGGTCGGGTGAGCAGTTCTTC.

Details on this clonotype: An end of the junction differs from the germline gene, which may be a read error. The chain recombines TRBV7-7 with TRBJ1-1; 8 bases are a match to TRBD1. Germline V gene data show CDR1 as SSHAT and CDR2 as FNYEAQ (reference sequence). CDR3 length: 13 amino acids. The CDR3 DNA reads TGTGCTAGCAGCGTCGACAGGGGCACTGAAGCTTTCTTT. This sequence encodes CASSVDRGTEAFF. Drawing the rest from reference TRBV7-7 and TRBJ1-1, the complete variable domain is GAGVSQSPRYKVTKRGQDVTLRCDPISSHATLYWYQQALGQGPEFLTYFNYEAQPDKSGLPSDRFSAERPEGSISTLTIQRTEQRDSAMYRCASSVDRGTEAFFGQGTRLTVV.

This clonotype was picked up many times. The V and J genes are TRBV29-1 and TRBJ1-2; D is unclear. V was pared by 1 base and J by 3 bases, with 6 bases between. CDR3 length: 12 residues. Germline V gene sequence: CDR1 SQVTM, CDR2 ANQGSEA. In DNA, the CDR3 is TGCAGCGTTGAAGGATGGGACTATGGCTACACCTTC. This codes for CSVEGWDYGYTF. The full variable domain, in which reference TRBV29-1 and TRBJ1-2 provide the parts outside the CDR3, is SAVISQKPSRDICQRGTSLTIQCQVDSQVTMMFWYRQQPGQSLTLIATANQGSEATYESGFVIDKFPISRPNLTFSTLTVSNMSPEDSSIYLCSVEGWDYGYTFGSGTRLTVV.

This clonotype has a count of ten or more. The rearrangement joins TRBV3-1 to TRBJ2-4; 7 bases line up with TRBD2. The CDR3 is 15 amino acids. The V gene's germline CDR1 is LGHDT and CDR2 YNNKEL (reference sequence). The trim removed 6 bases at V and 10 bases at J, leaving 15 bases unmatched. The CDR3 spells CASSPRIGLVGIQYF. The CDR3, as DNA: TGTGCCAGCAGTCCAAGGATAGGACTAGTCGGGATTCAGTACTTC.

This clonotype was seen ten or more times. This chain uses TRBV2 with TRBJ2-7; 7 bases fit TRBD2. This CDR3 has 18 amino acids. Germline loops: CDR1 SNHLY, CDR2 FYNNEI. Germline trimming cut 1 base from V and 3 bases from J; bases unmatched to any gene: 15. In nucleotides, the CDR3 is TGTGCCAGCAGTGAAGGACTAGCAACGGTAATCGACGGCTACGAGCAGTACTTC. It translates to CASSEGLATVIDGYEQYF.

Comment on this clonotype: A much larger clone lies a single base off, so this may be a read error. V gene TRBV20-1 combines with J gene TRBJ1-6, with TRBD1 identical over 12 bases. The germline CDR1 and CDR2 sequences are DFQATT and SNEGSKA (reference sequence). J was trimmed by 6 bases and V by 7 bases; bases with no gene match: 4. CDR3 size: 14 residues. The DNA for the CDR3 is TGCAGTGGGGGACAGGGGGCTACTAATTCACCCCTCCACTTT. Translating gives CSGGQGATNSPLHF.

This clonotype was observed at least ten times. The CDR3 bases are TGCAGTGCTAGAGACCCCGGGACTAGCACAGATACGCAGTATTTT. Residues: CSARDPGTSTDTQYF. The genes are TRBV20-1 and TRBJ2-3; D might be TRBD2 (6 bases). The CDR3 length is 15 residues. The ends were cut back, 0 bases at V and 0 bases at J, with 10 bases in the middle. Per the germline V gene, CDR1 is DFQATT and CDR2 is SNEGSKA (reference sequence).

Many counts were recorded for this clonotype. This rearrangement joins TRBV5-5 to TRBJ1-6; D not resolved. Germline CDR1 and CDR2: SGHKS and YYEKEE (reference sequence). The CDR3 sequence is 15 residues long. With 4 bases removed from V and 5 bases from J, the gap between germline ends came to 13 bases. CDR3: CASSGGPQNNSPLHF. CDR3 DNA sequence: TGTGCCAGCAGCGGCGGGCCCCAGAATAATTCACCCCTCCACTTT.

In its sample, this clonotype was seen many times. The chain combines TRBV3-1 with TRBJ2-1; 15 bases line up with TRBD2. Germline CDR1 is LGHDT and CDR2 is YNNKEL (reference sequence). J gave up 6 bases and V 4 bases, and 7 bases lay outside the gene matches. This CDR3 comprises 17 residues. The CDR3 protein is CASSRTSGGAGINEQFF. Here the CDR3 DNA reads TGTGCCAGCAGCCGGACTAGCGGGGGGGCCGGGATCAATGAGCAGTTCTTC.

This clonotype was seen many times. The CDR3 DNA reads TGTGCCAGCAGCCAAGAACAGGCTCTCAATGAGCAGTTCTTC. Its protein is CASSQEQALNEQFF. The chain has TRBV4-2 and TRBJ2-1; perhaps TRBD1 as D (5 bases). The germline gives CDR1 LGHNA, CDR2 YNFKEQ. V was pared by 0 bases and J by 6 bases, with 9 bases between. This CDR3 is 14 amino acids long.

This clonotype was found many times. V gene TRBV20-1 combines with J gene TRBJ1-5, with 9 bases aligning to TRBD1. The CDR3 runs to 17 residues. Germline V gives CDR1 DFQATT, CDR2 SNEGSKA (reference sequence). Trimming took 1 base from V and 5 from J; bases not matched to a gene: 12. The CDR3 reads CSARAAGQGRRDQPQHF. The DNA for the CDR3 is TGCAGTGCTAGAGCGGCAGGACAGGGGCGCAGGGATCAGCCCCAGCATTTT.

Points on this clonotype: A much larger clonotype is one base distant, so this may be a read error. V usage is TRBV6-5 and J usage is TRBJ1-1; 8 bases fit TRBD1. CDR1 is MNHEY and CDR2 is SVGAGI in the germline V gene. The CDR3 extends over 13 amino acids. V lost 6 bases, J lost 7 bases, and 7 bases stayed unmatched. CDR3 sequence: CASSPKQGGEAFF. The DNA for the CDR3 is TGTGCCAGCAGCCCCAAACAGGGGGGTGAAGCTTTCTTT.

This clonotype was seen at least ten times. The V call is TRBV2, the J call TRBJ1-5, with D unclear. V was trimmed by 6 bases and J by 0 bases, leaving 9 bases between them. This CDR3 is 14 amino acids long. Per the germline V gene, CDR1 is SNHLY and CDR2 is FYNNEI. This CDR3 is CASRFSHSNQPQHF. DNA for the CDR3: TGTGCCAGCAGGTTTTCTCATAGCAATCAGCCCCAGCATTTT.

By sample fraction, this clonotype is medium-sized. The gene calls are TRBV18 and TRBJ1-2; perhaps TRBD1 as D (6 bases). Trimming pared 4 bases from V and 3 bases from J, leaving 9 bases between. Germline V gives CDR1 KGHSH, CDR2 LQKENI. The CDR3 has 13 amino acids. CDR3 loop: CASSQQGDYGYTF. As DNA, the CDR3 is TGTGCCAGCTCACAACAGGGCGACTATGGCTACACCTTC.

This clonotype appeared a few times. The chain employs TRBV14 and TRBJ2-7; TRBD1 matches 8 bases. The CDR3 length is 15 residues. With V trimmed by 0 bases and J by 7 bases, 8 bases remained unmatched. Germline CDR1 and CDR2: SGHDN and FVKESK. The CDR3 DNA follows: TGTGCCAGCAGCCAAGACGCGTCAGGGGGCAGGGAGCAGTACTTC. It codes for CASSQDASGGREQYF.

This clonotype was counted ten times or more. V is TRBV28 and J is TRBJ2-3, with D unresolved. The CDR3 contains 15 residues. The V gene's germline CDR1 is MDHEN and CDR2 SYDVKM. Between the trimmed V and J ends, which lost 3 bases and 0 bases, there was a span of 10 bases. CDR3 loop: CASSFKATSTDTQYF. CDR3 coding DNA: TGTGCCAGCAGTTTCAAAGCGACTAGCACAGATACGCAGTATTTT.

This clonotype was detected many times. The chain couples TRBV12-3 or TRBV12-4 to TRBJ2-1; D possibly matches TRBD1 or TRBD2 (5 bases each). Trimming removed 7 bases at V and 0 bases at J, with 7 bases between. This CDR3 contains 13 residues. As DNA, the CDR3 is TGTGCCAGCACTGGGGGCTCCTACAATGAGCAGTTCTTC. This gives the protein CASTGGSYNEQFF.

By frequency in the sample, this clonotype is medium-sized. The rearrangement joins TRBV24-1 to TRBJ1-1, with D hard to call. The CDR3 sequence is 12 residues long. Per germline, CDR1 KGHDR and CDR2 SFDVKD. V was shortened by 6 bases and J by 10 bases, with 14 bases between the two germline ends. The CDR3 here is CATSSNPRGAFF. The CDR3 DNA reads TGTGCCACCAGTTCGAACCCCAGAGGAGCTTTCTTT.

This clonotype was counted ten times or more. The chain couples TRBV7-9 to TRBJ2-5; no firm D call. CDR1 and CDR2 from the germline V gene are SEHNR and FQNEAQ (reference sequence). The CDR3 is 13 residues long. V dropped 1 base and J dropped 2 bases, with 5 bases sitting between them. CDR3 nucleotide sequence: TGTGCCAGCAGCTTAGGCCAGCAAGAGACCCAGTACTTC. Residues: CASSLGQQETQYF.

This clonotype was counted only a few times. J is TRBJ1-1 and V is TRBV7-9; tentative D call: TRBD1 (6 bases). Trimming left V 1 base short and J 4 bases short, with 13 bases between. Germline V gene sequence: CDR1 SEHNR, CDR2 FQNEAQ (reference sequence). The CDR3 is 15 amino acids. The CDR3 DNA reads as TGTGCCAGCAGCTTAGAGCAGGGGTGGTTCACTGAAGCTTTCTTT. Amino acids: CASSLEQGWFTEAFF.

This clonotype was counted many times. V gene TRBV29-1 combines with J gene TRBJ1-2; D is uncertain. The CDR3 covers 16 residues. Germline CDR1 and CDR2: SQVTM and ANQGSEA. V lost 6 bases and J 8 bases, leaving 28 bases between the germline ends. The CDR3 sequence: CSVYRALEGGTWGYTF. CDR3 DNA: TGCAGCGTCTATCGGGCCCTAGAAGGAGGAACTTGGGGCTACACCTTC.

This clonotype was observed many times. The chain has TRBV5-1 and TRBJ2-5, with D unclear. The germline CDR1 and CDR2 sequences are SGHRS and YFSETQ. Deletions cut 0 bases from V and 3 bases from J, with 6 bases between. The CDR3 totals 13 residues. Here the CDR3 DNA reads TGCGCCAGCAGCTTGGAGGTAAAAGAGACCCAGTACTTC. Protein sequence: CASSLEVKETQYF.